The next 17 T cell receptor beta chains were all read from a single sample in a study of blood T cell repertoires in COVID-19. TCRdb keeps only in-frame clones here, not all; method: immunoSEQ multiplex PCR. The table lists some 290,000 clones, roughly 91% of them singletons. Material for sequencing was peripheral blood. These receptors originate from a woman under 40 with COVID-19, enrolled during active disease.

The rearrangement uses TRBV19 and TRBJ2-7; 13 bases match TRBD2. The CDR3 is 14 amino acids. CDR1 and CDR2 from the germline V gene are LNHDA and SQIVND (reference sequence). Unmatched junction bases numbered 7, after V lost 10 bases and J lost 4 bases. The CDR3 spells CATSWGLAGYEQYF. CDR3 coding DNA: TGTGCCACCTCGTGGGGACTAGCGGGGTACGAGCAGTACTTC.

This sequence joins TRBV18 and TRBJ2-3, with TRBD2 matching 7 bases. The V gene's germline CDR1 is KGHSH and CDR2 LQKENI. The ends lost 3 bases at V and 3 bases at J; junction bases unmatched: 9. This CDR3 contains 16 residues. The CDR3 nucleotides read TGTGCCAGCTCACCTGTCCGCGGGGGAGGTACAGATACGCAGTATTTT. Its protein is CASSPVRGGGTDTQYF.

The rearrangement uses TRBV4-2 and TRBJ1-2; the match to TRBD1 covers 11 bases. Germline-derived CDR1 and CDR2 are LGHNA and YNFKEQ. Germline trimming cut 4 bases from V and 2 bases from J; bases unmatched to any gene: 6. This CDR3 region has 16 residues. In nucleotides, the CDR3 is TGTGCCAGCAGCCTTCTAGGGGACAGGGGGAACTATGGCTACACCTTC. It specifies CASSLLGDRGNYGYTF.

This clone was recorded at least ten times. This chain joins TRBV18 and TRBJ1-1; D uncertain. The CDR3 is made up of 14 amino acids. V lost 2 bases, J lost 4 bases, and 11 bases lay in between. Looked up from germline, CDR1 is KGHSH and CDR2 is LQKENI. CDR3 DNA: TGTGCCAGCTCACCAGAGAACCGGGGCACTGAAGCTTTCTTT. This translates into CASSPENRGTEAFF.

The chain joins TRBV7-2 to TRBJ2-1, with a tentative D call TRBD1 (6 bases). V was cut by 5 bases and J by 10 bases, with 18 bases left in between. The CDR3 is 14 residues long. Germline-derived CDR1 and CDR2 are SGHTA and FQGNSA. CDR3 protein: CASSPQGHRKEQFF. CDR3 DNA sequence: TGTGCCAGCAGCCCACAGGGACATCGCAAGGAGCAGTTCTTC.

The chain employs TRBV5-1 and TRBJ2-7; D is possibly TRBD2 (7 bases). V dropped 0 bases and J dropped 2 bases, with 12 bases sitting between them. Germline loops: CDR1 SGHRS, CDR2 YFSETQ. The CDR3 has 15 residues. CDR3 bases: TGCGCCAGCAGCTTGGCGGGGGGCGGGCCCTACGAGCAGTACTTC. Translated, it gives CASSLAGGGPYEQYF.

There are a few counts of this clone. The CDR3 DNA is TGTGCCAGCAGTTTCGATCAGCCCCAGCATTTT. Amino acid sequence: CASSFDQPQHF. This rearrangement joins TRBV28 to TRBJ1-5, with D uncertain. The germline V gene has CDR1 MDHEN and CDR2 SYDVKM. The V end was cut by 3 bases, the J end by 5 bases, with 2 bases between. The CDR3 consists of 11 residues.

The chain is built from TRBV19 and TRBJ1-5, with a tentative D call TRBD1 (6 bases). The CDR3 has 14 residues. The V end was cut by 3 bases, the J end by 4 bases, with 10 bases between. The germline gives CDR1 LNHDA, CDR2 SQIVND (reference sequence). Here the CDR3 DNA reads TGTGCCAGTAGTATCCCTCAGGGGAATCAGCCCCAGCATTTT. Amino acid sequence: CASSIPQGNQPQHF.

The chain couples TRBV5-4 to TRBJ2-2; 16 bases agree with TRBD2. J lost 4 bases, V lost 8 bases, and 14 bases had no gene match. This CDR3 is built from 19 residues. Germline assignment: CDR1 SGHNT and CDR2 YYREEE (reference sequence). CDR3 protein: CASHLPGLAGGPGTGELFF. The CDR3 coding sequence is TGTGCCAGTCACTTGCCGGGACTAGCGGGGGGGCCGGGCACCGGGGAGCTGTTTTTT. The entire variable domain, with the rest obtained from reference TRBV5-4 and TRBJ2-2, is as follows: ETGVTQSPTHLIKTRGQQVTLRCSSQSGHNTVSWYQQALGQGPQFIFQYYREEENGRGNFPPRFSGLQFPNYSSELNVNALELDDSALYLCASHLPGLAGGPGTGELFFGEGSRLTVL.

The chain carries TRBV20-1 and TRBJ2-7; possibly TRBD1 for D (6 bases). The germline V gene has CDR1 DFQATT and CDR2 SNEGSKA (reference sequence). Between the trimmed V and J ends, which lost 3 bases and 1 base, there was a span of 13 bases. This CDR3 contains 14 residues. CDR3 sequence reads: CSASRSGVSYEQYF. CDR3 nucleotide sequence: TGCAGTGCTAGTCGGTCAGGGGTATCCTACGAGCAGTACTTC.

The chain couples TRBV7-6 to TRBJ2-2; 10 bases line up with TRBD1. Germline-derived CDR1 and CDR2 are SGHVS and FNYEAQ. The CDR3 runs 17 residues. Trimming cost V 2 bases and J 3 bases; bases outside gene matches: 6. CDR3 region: CASSLTGTGVYTGELFF. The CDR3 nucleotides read TGTGCCAGCAGCTTAACCGGGACAGGGGTCTACACCGGGGAGCTGTTTTTT.

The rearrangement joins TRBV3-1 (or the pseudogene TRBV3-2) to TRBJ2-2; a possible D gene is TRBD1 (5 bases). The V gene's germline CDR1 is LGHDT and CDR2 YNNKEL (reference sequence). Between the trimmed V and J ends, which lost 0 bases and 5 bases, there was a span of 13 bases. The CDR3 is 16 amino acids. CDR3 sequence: CASSQEGRGLTGELFF. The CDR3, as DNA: TGTGCCAGCAGCCAAGAAGGAAGGGGTCTAACCGGGGAGCTGTTTTTT.

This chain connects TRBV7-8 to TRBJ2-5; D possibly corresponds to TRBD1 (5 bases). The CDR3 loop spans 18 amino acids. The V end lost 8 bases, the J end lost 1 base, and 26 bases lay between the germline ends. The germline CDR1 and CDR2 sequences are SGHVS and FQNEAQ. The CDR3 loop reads CASPPRAGILKAQETQYF. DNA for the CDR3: TGTGCCAGCCCACCTCGGGCAGGGATCTTAAAGGCCCAAGAGACCCAGTACTTC.

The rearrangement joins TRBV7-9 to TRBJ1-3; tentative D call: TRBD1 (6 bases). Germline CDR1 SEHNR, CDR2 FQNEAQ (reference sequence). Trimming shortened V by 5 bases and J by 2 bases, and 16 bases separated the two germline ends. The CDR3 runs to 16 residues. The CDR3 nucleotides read TGTGCCAGCAGCGAAGGACAGCCGGGTCCTGGAAACACCATATATTTT. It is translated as CASSEGQPGPGNTIYF.

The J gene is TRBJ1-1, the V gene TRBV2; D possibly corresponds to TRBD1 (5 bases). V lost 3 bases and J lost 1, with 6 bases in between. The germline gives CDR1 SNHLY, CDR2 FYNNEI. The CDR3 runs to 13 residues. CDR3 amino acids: CASSDQGNTEAFF. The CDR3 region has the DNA TGTGCCAGCAGTGACCAGGGGAACACTGAAGCTTTCTTT.

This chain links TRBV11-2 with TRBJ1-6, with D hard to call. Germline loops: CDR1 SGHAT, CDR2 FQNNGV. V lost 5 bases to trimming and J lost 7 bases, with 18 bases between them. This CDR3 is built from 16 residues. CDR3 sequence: CASSPFVAVGNSPLHF. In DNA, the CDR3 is TGTGCCAGCAGCCCCTTCGTGGCAGTGGGCAATTCACCCCTCCACTTT.

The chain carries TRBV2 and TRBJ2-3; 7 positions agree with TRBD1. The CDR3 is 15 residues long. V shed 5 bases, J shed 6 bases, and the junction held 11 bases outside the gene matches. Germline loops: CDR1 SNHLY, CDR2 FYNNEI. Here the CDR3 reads CASSLQTGYTDTQYF. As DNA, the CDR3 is TGTGCCAGCAGTCTTCAGACAGGGTACACCGATACGCAGTATTTT.